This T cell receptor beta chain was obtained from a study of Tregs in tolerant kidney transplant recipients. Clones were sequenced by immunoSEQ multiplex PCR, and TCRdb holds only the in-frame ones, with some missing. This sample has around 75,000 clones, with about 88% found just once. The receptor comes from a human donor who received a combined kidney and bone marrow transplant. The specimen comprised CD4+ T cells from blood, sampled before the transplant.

CDR3 DNA sequence: TGCGCCAGCAGCAGCGGGAGTATCTACAATGAGCAGTTCTTC. This gives the protein CASSSGSIYNEQFF. The rearrangement links TRBV5-1 to TRBJ2-1, with TRBD2 identical over 8 bases. The CDR3 covers 14 residues. Germline values: CDR1 SGHRS, CDR2 YFSETQ. J lost 3 bases, V lost 4 bases, and 3 bases had no gene match.